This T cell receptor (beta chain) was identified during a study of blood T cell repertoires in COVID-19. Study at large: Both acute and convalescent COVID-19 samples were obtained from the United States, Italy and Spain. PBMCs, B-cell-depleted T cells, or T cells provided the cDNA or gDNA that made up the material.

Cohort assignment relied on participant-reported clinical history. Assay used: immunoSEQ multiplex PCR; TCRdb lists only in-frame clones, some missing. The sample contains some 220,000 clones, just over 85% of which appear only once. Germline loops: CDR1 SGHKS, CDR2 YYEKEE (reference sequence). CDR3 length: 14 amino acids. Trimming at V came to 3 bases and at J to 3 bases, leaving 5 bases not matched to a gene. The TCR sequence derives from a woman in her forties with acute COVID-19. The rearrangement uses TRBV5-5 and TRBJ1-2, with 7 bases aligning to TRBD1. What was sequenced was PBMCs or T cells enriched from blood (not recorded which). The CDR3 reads CASSWIQGDYGYTF. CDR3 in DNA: TGTGCCAGCAGCTGGATTCAGGGGGACTATGGCTACACCTTC.